This TCR beta chain was recorded in a study of blood T cell repertoires in COVID-19. Study background: Sites in the United States, Italy and Spain provided acute and convalescent COVID-19 samples.

The table came from immunoSEQ multiplex PCR; TCRdb's copy has only in-frame clones and leaves some out. The sample lists approximately 54,000 clones; 81% were seen once. This clone was counted only a few times. Germline loops: CDR1 MDHEN, CDR2 SYDVKM. V lost 4 bases and J 5 bases, leaving 18 bases between the germline ends. This CDR3 comprises 16 residues. The chain joins TRBV28 to TRBJ1-3; tentative D call: TRBD1 (5 bases). This clonotype originated in a woman between 55 and 75 years old with acute or convalescent COVID-19. Sequencing was performed on peripheral blood. CDR3 in amino acids: CASSSPRGDNRNTIYF. In DNA form, the CDR3 reads TGTGCCAGCAGTTCCCCGCGGGGCGACAACCGAAACACCATATATTTT.